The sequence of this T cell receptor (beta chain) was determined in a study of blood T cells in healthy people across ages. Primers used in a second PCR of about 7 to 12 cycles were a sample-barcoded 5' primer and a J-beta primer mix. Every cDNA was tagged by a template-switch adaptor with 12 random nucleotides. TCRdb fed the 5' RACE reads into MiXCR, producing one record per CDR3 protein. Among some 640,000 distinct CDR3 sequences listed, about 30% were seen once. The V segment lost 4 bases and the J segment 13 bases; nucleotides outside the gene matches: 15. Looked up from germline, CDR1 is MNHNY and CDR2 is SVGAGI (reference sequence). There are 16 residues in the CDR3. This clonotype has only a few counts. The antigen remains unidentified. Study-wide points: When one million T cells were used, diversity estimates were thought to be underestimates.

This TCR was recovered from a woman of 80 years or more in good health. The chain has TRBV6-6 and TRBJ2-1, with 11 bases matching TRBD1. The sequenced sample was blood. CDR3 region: CASSSPDRGPQETQFF. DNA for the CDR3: TGTGCCAGCAGTTCTCCGGACAGGGGGCCCCAAGAGACCCAGTTCTTC.